The present entry profiles one T cell receptor beta chain with its context. Its antigen remains unidentified. The CDR3 covers 15 residues. Trimming removed 4 bases from V and 7 bases from J, with 17 bases in between. In germline, CDR1 is MGHRA, CDR2 YSYEKL. A second about 6 to 12 cycle PCR used barcoded and J-beta primers. Per-sample output comprised a minimum of 2.5 million paired-end reads containing CDR3. TCRdb reprocessed the 5' RACE reads with MiXCR, giving one entry per CDR3 protein. The sample lists around 900,000 distinct CDR3 sequences; roughly half were seen once. The source of the sample is a study of blood T cells in healthy people across ages. Study-level findings and limits: There were more naive CD4+ cells and higher diversity in long-lived donors than in aged donors. Considered underestimates were the diversity estimates obtained from one million T cells.

Healthy individuals of Caucasian origin from Russia, aged about 6 to 100, served as donors. The chain recombines TRBV4-1 with TRBJ1-5; D possibly corresponds to TRBD1 (5 bases). The sample consisted of blood. The receptor was derived from a woman aged 60-75 years in good health. The CDR3 spells CASSPTGQGGQPQHF. Here the CDR3 DNA reads TGCGCCAGCAGCCCTACTGGGCAGGGCGGCCAGCCCCAGCATTTT.